This TCR beta chain stems from a study of blood T cell repertoires in COVID-19. At the level of the study: Sites across the United States, Italy and Spain contributed samples from acute and convalescent COVID-19. T cells, B-cell-depleted T cells, or PBMCs supplied cDNA or gDNA.

How the authors handled the data: Amplifying reference gene primers gave estimates of nucleated cell counts. Using immunoSEQ multiplex PCR, the repertoire was profiled, and TCRdb retains in-frame clones only, with some absent. V and J calls and clone size are as listed in that table; D and trimming were resolved from the DNA. The sample lists a few hundred thousand clones, just under 90% occurring once. Seattle participants joined during active infection and were tracked over time. The V segment lost 2 bases and the J segment 0 bases; nucleotides outside the gene matches: 2. This CDR3 spans 15 amino acids. Germline CDR1 is SGHTA and CDR2 is FQGTGA.

The sequenced material came from peripheral blood. The receptor was derived from a woman aged 50 to 60 with COVID-19, enrolled during active disease. This rearrangement joins TRBV7-3 to TRBJ2-3; TRBD1 agrees at 7 bases. As DNA, the CDR3 is TGTGCCAGCAGCTTATCGACAGGGAGCACAGATACGCAGTATTTT. Its translation is CASSLSTGSTDTQYF.